This TCR beta chain came from a study of cytomegalovirus exposure and HLA in healthy donors. The wider study: The 95 to 150 validation repertoires were produced on the same platform as the 700 or so repertoires of the first cohort. This was reported in a later analysis.

Profiling relied on immunoSEQ multiplex PCR, and the TCRdb table lists in-frame clones only, not all of them. The profile shows a few hundred thousand clones, nearly 90% of them singletons. Germline loops: CDR1 SGDLS, CDR2 YYNGEE. V lost 3 bases to trimming and J lost 0 bases; unmatched junction nucleotides: 3. The CDR3 consists of 14 residues. The genes are TRBV9 and TRBJ2-7; 7 bases are a match to TRBD1. This receptor was obtained from a man aged 25-40 years in good health and CMV-seronegative. Sequenced input: PBMCs. The CDR3 bases are TGTGCCAGCAGCGGGACAGGAGTCTCCTACGAGCAGTACTTC. It encodes CASSGTGVSYEQYF. Looking up the rest from reference TRBV9 and TRBJ2-7 gives the full variable domain: DSGVTQTPKHLITATGQRVTLRCSPRSGDLSVYWYQQSLDQGLQFLIQYYNGEERAKGNILERFSAQQFPDLHSELNLSSLELGDSALYFCASSGTGVSYEQYFGPGTRLTVT.